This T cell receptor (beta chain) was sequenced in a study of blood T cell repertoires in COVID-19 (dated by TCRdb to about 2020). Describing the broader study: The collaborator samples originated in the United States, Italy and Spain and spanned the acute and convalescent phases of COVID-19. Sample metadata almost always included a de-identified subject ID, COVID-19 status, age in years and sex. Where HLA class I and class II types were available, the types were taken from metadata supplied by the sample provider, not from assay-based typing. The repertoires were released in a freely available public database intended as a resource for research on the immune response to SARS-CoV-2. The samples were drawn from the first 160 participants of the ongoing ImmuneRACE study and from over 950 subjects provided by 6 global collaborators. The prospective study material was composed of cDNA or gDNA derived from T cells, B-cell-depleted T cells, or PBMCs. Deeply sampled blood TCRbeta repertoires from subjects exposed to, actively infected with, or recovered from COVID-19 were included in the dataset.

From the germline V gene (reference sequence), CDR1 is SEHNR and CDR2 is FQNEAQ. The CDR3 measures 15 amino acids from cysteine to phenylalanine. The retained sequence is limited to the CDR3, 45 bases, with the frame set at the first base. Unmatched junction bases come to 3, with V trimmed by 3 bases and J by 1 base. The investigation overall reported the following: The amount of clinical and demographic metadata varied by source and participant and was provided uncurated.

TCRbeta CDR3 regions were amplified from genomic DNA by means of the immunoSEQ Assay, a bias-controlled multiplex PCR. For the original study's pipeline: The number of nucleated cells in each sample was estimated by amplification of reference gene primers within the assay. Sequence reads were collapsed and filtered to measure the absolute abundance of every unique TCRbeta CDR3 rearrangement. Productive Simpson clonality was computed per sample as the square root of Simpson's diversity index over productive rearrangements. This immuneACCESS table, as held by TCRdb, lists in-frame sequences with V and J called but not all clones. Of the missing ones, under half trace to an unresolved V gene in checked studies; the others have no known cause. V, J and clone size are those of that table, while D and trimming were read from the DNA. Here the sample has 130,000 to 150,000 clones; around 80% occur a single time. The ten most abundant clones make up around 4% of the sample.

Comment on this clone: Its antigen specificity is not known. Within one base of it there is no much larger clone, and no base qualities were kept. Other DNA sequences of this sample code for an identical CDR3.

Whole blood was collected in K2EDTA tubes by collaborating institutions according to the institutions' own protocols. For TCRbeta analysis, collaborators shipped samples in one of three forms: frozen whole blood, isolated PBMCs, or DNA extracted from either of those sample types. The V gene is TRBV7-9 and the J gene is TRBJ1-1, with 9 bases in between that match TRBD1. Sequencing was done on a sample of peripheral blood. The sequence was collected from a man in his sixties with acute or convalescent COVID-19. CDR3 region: CASSFLQGANTEAFF. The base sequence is TGTGCCAGCAGCTTCTTACAGGGGGCGAACACTGAAGCTTTCTTT.